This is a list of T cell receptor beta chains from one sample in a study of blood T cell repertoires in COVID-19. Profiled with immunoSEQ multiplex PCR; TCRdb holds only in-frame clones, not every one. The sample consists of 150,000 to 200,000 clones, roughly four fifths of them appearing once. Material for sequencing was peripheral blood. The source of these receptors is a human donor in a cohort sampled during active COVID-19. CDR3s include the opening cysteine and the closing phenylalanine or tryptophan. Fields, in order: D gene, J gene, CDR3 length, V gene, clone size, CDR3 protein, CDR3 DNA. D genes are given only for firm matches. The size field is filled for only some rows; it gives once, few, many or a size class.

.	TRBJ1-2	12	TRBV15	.	CATSREYYGYTF	TGTGCCACCAGCAGAGAATATTATGGCTACACCTTC
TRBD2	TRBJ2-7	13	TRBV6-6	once	CASSSGRGDEQYF	TGTGCCAGCAGCTCCGGGAGGGGAGACGAGCAGTACTTC
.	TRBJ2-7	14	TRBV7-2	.	CASSLGWGLYEQYF	TGTGCCAGCAGCTTAGGTTGGGGGCTCTACGAGCAGTACTTC
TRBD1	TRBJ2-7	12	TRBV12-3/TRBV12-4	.	CASGTGGYEQYF	TGTGCCAGCGGGACAGGGGGCTACGAGCAGTACTTC
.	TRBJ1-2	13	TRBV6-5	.	CASSSHRAGGYTF	TGTGCCAGCAGTTCGCACAGGGCTGGGGGCTACACCTTC
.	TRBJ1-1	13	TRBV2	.	CASRGDLGTEAFF	TGTGCCAGCAGGGGGGACTTGGGCACTGAAGCTTTCTTT
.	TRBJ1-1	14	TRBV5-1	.	CASSPQTANTEAFF	TGCGCCAGCAGCCCACAGACAGCGAACACTGAAGCTTTCTTT
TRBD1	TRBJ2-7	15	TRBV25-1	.	CASSDRWTGDYEQYF	TGTGCCAGCAGTGATCGGTGGACAGGGGACTACGAGCAGTACTTC
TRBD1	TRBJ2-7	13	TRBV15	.	CATARDRGSEQYF	TGTGCCACAGCTAGGGACAGGGGATCCGAGCAGTACTTC
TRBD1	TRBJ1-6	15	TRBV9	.	CASSAATGLESPLHF	TGTGCCAGCAGCGCTGCGACAGGGTTGGAATCACCCCTCCACTTT
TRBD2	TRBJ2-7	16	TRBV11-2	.	CASSRTGGGLSYEQYF	TGTGCCAGCAGCCGAACCGGGGGGGGCCTATCCTACGAGCAGTACTTC
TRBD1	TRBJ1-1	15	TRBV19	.	CASSPQTGAGAEAFF	TGTGCCAGTAGTCCGCAGACAGGGGCCGGCGCTGAAGCTTTCTTT
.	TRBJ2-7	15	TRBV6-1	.	CASSEAAHSSYEQYF	TGTGCCAGCAGTGAAGCGGCCCACAGCTCCTACGAGCAGTACTTC
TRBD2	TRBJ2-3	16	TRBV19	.	CASRRTSGQSTDTQYF	TGTGCCAGTAGGAGGACTAGCGGACAAAGCACAGATACGCAGTATTTT
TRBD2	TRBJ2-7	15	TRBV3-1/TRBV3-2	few	CASSQGWAGAYEQYF	TGTGCCAGCAGCCAAGGTTGGGCGGGAGCCTACGAGCAGTACTTC